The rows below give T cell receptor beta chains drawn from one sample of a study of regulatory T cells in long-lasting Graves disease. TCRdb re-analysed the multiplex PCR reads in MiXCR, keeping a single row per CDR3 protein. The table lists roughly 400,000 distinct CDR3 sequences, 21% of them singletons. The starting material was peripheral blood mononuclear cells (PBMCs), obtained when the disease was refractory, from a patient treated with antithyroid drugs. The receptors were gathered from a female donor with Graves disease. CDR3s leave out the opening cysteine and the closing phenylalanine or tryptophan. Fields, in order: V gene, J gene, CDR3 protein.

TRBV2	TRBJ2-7	ASSLGLGVYEQY
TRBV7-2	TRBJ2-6	ASSFPLEGADGANVLT
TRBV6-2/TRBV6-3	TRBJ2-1	ASSYSFLLSYNEQF
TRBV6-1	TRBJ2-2	ASSEFDSSNTGELF
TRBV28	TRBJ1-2	ASSIIRGELTYGYT
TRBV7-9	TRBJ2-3	ASSPETDTQY
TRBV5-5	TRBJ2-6	ASSLPRGYSSGANVLT
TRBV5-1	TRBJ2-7	ASSLELAVEQY
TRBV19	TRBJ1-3	ASTIDSSGNTIY
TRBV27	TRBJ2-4	ASSLFGPQDIQY
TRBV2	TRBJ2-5	ASSEPTSGRETQY
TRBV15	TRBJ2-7	ATTPGNRAEQY
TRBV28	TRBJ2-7	ATHRGNSYEQY
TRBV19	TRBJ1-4	ASSRGHREKLF
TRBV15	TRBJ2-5	ATSQGTARETQY
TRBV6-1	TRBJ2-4	ASSQTTGGAKNIQY
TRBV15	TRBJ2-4	ATSREMGAKNIQY
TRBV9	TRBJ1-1	ASTPLGPLNTEAF
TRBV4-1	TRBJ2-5	ASSQESFGETQY
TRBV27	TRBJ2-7	ASSATREGEQY
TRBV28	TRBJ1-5	ASIAVGQPQH
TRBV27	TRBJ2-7	ASSLGPTYEQY
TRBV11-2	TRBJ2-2	ASREGLTNTGELF
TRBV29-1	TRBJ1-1	SAVGHRYQAF
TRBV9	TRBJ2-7	ASSVLAGGGEQY
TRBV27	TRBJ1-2	ASSEKGYGYT
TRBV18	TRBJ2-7	ASSITGEGTYEQY
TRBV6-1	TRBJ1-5	ASGRGNQPQH
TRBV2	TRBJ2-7	ASRSPGPTHEQY
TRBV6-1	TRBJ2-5	ASSRDRGRQETQY
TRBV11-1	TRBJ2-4	ASSQATGGIQY
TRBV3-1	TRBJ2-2	ASSQPGTGNTGELF
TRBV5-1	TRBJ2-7	ASSPGGQVAEQY
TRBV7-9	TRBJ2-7	ASSTSGQLTYEQY
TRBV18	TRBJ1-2	ASSPLGQLIGDGYT
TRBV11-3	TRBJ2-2	ASSLDNAGAPGELF
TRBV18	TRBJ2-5	ASSPPRDQETQY
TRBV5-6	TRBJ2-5	ASITLGQETQY
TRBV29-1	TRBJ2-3	SVEKREAPSIGTQY
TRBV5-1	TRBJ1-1	ASSFSGANTEAF
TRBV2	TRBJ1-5	ASSDGPDNRPQH
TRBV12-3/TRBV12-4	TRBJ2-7	ASSFDSGVYEQY
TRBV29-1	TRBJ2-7	SVGPGQGVYEQY
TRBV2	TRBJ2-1	ASSPRQGLSYNEQF
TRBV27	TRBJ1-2	ASSMTASNYGYT
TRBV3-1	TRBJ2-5	ASSQEETQY
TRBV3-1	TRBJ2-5	ASSQVKRSVQETQY
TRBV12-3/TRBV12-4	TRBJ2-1	ASSLLDGSRYNEQF
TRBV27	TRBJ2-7	ASRGQVAYEQY
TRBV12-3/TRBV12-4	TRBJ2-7	ASSWLYEQY
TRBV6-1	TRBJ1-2	ASSQPYGTGEGYT
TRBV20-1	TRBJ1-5	SARVPGSNQPQH